A single sample is the source of the 32 T cell receptor beta chains below, sequenced in a study of T cell repertoires in cytomegalovirus infection. These TCRs' antigens remain unknown. Each CDR3 protein gets one entry after TCRdb re-called the reads with MiXCR. The sample contains about a million distinct CDR3 sequences, around 29% of which appear only once. The source was cultured CD8+ T cells from PBMCs, collected from culture after CMV antigen stimulation. Every receptor here comes from a human donor in good health (CMV status not recorded). Some clones in this sample may be carry-over from other donors' samples.

The chain joins TRBV6-2 or TRBV6-3 to TRBJ2-7; D is uncertain. V was shortened by 2 bases and J by 4 bases, with 6 bases between the two germline ends. CDR1 and CDR2 from the germline V gene are MNHEY and SVGEGT. The CDR3 sequence is 12 residues long. CDR3 DNA sequence: TGTGCCAGCAGTTACGGGGAATACGAGCAGTACGTC. Its protein is CASSYGEYEQYV.

The chain joins TRBV5-8 to TRBJ2-3, with TRBD1 matching over 8 bases. The CDR3 is 18 residues long. Trimming cost V 4 bases and J 6 bases; bases outside gene matches: 19. The germline V gene encodes CDR1 SGHTS and CDR2 YDEGEE. The CDR3 protein is CASSPGRRGQGALDTQYF. As DNA, the CDR3 is TGTGCCAGCAGCCCGGGACGCAGGGGGCAGGGTGCCCTCGATACGCAGTATTTT.

The V gene is TRBV6-5, the J gene TRBJ2-2; 9 nucleotides agree with TRBD1. V was pared by 5 bases and J by 8 bases, with 3 bases of the junction left unmatched. The CDR3 is made up of 13 amino acids. From germline, CDR1 is MNHEY and CDR2 SVGAGI. The CDR3, as DNA: TGTGCCAGCAGTAGGACAGGGGTGGGGGAGCTGTTTTTT. Residues: CASSRTGVGELFF.

Of note for this clonotype: Relative to the germline gene, one junction end is altered; a read error may explain this. The genes are TRBV4-2 and TRBJ2-1, with D possibly being TRBD2 (5 bases). CDR1 is LGHNA, CDR2 YNFKEQ, per germline. This CDR3 is 12 amino acids long. In nucleotides, the CDR3 is TGTGCCAGCAGCCAGGACGGGGTAGAGCTGTTCTTC. This gives the protein CASSQDGVELFF.

The rearrangement links TRBV24-1 to TRBJ1-1; 8 nucleotides match TRBD1. Trimming cost V 2 bases and J 0 bases; bases outside gene matches: 13. This CDR3 spans 19 amino acids. Per germline, CDR1 KGHDR and CDR2 SFDVKD. The CDR3 loop is CATSDSTRGTGGMNTEAFF. CDR3 sequence (DNA): TGTGCCACCAGTGATTCCACCCGTGGGACAGGAGGGATGAACACTGAAGCTTTCTTT.

This clonotype was seen a few times. This chain joins TRBV27 and TRBJ1-2; possible D gene TRBD1, 6 bases. Trimming cost V 3 bases and J 4 bases, with 12 bases left between them. The CDR3 runs to 14 residues. Germline assignment: CDR1 MNHEY and CDR2 SMNVEV (reference sequence). The CDR3 coding sequence is TGTGCCAGCAGTTTTTTCAGGGGCGGCTATGGCTACACCTTC. This encodes CASSFFRGGYGYTF.

The V and J genes are TRBV10-2 and TRBJ2-1; D is unresolved. This CDR3 has 12 amino acids. V lost 0 bases, J lost 6 bases, and 3 bases lay in between. Germline CDR1 and CDR2: WSHSY and SAAADI. This CDR3 reads CASSESVNEQFF. CDR3 coding DNA: TGCGCCAGCAGTGAGTCTGTCAATGAGCAGTTCTTC.

This clonotype was seen a handful of times. The rearrangement uses TRBV12-3 or TRBV12-4 and TRBJ2-1, with D tentatively TRBD2 (7 bases). The CDR3 runs 17 residues. Trimming removed 5 bases from V and 2 bases from J, with 19 bases in between. This CDR3 reads CASSTRWRGPTYNEQFF. The CDR3 region has the DNA TGTGCCAGCAGTACCCGCTGGCGGGGGCCGACCTACAATGAGCAGTTCTTC.

The V and J genes are TRBV4-2 and TRBJ2-7, with TRBD1 matching 8 bases. The CDR3 contains 15 residues. The germline gives CDR1 LGHNA, CDR2 YNFKEQ. The V and J ends lost 0 bases and 3 bases, in that order; junction bases with no gene match: 4. The CDR3 loop is CASSQEFGQGYEQYV. DNA for the CDR3: TGTGCCAGCAGCCAAGAATTTGGACAGGGCTACGAGCAGTACGTC.

This clonotype was observed a few times. The chain joins TRBV28 to TRBJ2-7; no reliable D call. The CDR3 is 14 amino acids. Germline CDR1 MDHEN, CDR2 SYDVKM. V was shortened by 5 bases and J by 5 bases, with 16 bases between the two germline ends. DNA of the CDR3: TGTGCCAGCAGTCCGGTGGGGTCCGCTAACGAGCAGTACGTC. Protein sequence: CASSPVGSANEQYV.

This clonotype was found once. A much larger clone differs by one base, so this may be a read error. The rearrangement links TRBV6-6 to TRBJ1-1, with D perhaps matching TRBD1 (6 bases). Germline CDR1 reads MNHNY; CDR2 reads SVGAGI (reference sequence). V lost 0 bases and J lost 3, with 8 bases in between. The CDR3 has 14 residues. The DNA for the CDR3 is TGTGCCAGCAGTTACTCGGACAGCTACACTGAAGCTTTCTTT. Amino acid sequence: CASSYSDSYTEAFF.

V gene TRBV27 combines with J gene TRBJ2-7; 7 bases are shared with TRBD1. With V trimmed by 4 bases and J by 7 bases, 7 bases remained unmatched. Per germline, CDR1 MNHEY and CDR2 SMNVEV (reference sequence). This CDR3 is built from 13 residues. CDR3 protein: CASSYPGTVEQYF. CDR3 sequence (DNA): TGTGCCAGCAGTTACCCGGGGACAGTTGAGCAGTACTTC.

This clonotype was seen a few times. J is TRBJ1-2 and V is TRBV7-9, with TRBD1 matching 10 bases. Germline lookup yields CDR1 SEHNR and CDR2 FQNEAQ (reference sequence). The CDR3 has 15 residues. The ends lost 5 bases at V and 4 bases at J; junction bases unmatched: 7. Here the CDR3 reads CASSGSGQGRYGYTF. CDR3 nucleotide sequence: TGTGCCAGCAGCGGCTCGGGACAGGGGCGCTATGGCTACACCTTC.

The rearrangement joins TRBV6-6 to TRBJ1-4; D remains unclear. V lost 8 bases, J lost 8 bases, and 12 bases lay in between. The V gene's germline CDR1 is MNHNY and CDR2 SVGAGI (reference sequence). The CDR3 is 12 amino acids. CDR3 residues: CASHREREKLFF. The CDR3 bases are TGTGCCAGCCATCGAGAGCGGGAAAAACTGTTTTTT.

This clonotype came up many times. V gene TRBV7-2 combines with J gene TRBJ2-3, with 7 nucleotides matching TRBD1. Trimming cost V 5 bases and J 6 bases; bases outside gene matches: 11. This CDR3 has 15 residues. Per germline, CDR1 SGHTA and CDR2 FQGNSA. The CDR3 region has the DNA TGTGCCAGCAGCCCCTTGCCTGACAGGGACGATACGCAGTATTTT. Encoded protein: CASSPLPDRDDTQYF.

The table lists this clonotype with many counts. The chain is built from TRBV12-3 or TRBV12-4 and TRBJ1-1; D is unresolved. This CDR3 region has 13 residues. Trimming shortened V by 5 bases and J by 11 bases, and 18 bases separated the two germline ends. For the CDR3, the DNA is TGTGCCAGCAGTCTAGGGAAGGGATTGGGGGCTTTCTTT. This gives the protein CASSLGKGLGAFF.

DNA for the CDR3: TGTGCCACCAGTGATTTTATCGGCGGTCAGGAGGTGACAGATACGCAGTATTTT. Translated: CATSDFIGGQEVTDTQYF. This sequence joins TRBV24-1 and TRBJ2-3, with D possibly being TRBD2 (5 bases). V was shortened by 1 base and J by 3 bases, with 19 bases between the two germline ends. CDR1 is KGHDR and CDR2 is SFDVKD in the germline V gene. The CDR3 consists of 18 residues.

The rearrangement uses TRBV4-3 and TRBJ1-2; weak D call: TRBD1 (5 bases). Germline lookup yields CDR1 LGHNA and CDR2 YSLEER. Deletions cut 0 bases from V and 8 bases from J, with 13 bases between. There are 14 residues in the CDR3. The CDR3 protein is CASSQDSGGRGYTF. The CDR3 nucleotides read TGCGCCAGCAGCCAAGATAGTGGGGGGAGGGGCTACACCTTC.

The chain has TRBV7-9 and TRBJ2-1; TRBD2 is a possible D gene (6 bases). Trimming stripped 6 bases from V and 4 bases from J, with 19 bases between. The CDR3 spans 16 residues. Germline CDR1 reads SEHNR; CDR2 reads FQNEAQ (reference sequence). The CDR3 region has the DNA TGTGCCAGCAGTCCCCCCCTAGCGCTACTATACAATGAGCAGTTCTTC. Protein sequence: CASSPPLALLYNEQFF.

There are a few counts of this clonotype. The chain combines TRBV19 with TRBJ1-1; D remains ambiguous. Germline V lookup: CDR1 LNHDA, CDR2 SQIVND (reference sequence). This CDR3 has 15 residues. V lost 7 bases, J lost 2 bases, and 17 bases lay in between. The CDR3 loop is CASTSLAGVNTEAFF. As DNA, the CDR3 is TGTGCCAGTACCTCCTTGGCCGGGGTTAACACTGAAGCTTTCTTT.

The chain links TRBV12-3 or TRBV12-4 to TRBJ2-2, with D uncertain. The CDR3 runs to 12 residues. Trimming pared 7 bases from V and 4 bases from J, leaving 7 bases between. CDR3 DNA sequence: TGTGCCAGCAATCAGGCCACCGGGGAGCTGTTTTTT. Amino acids: CASNQATGELFF.

V usage is TRBV6-5 and J usage is TRBJ1-4; no clear D. Germline V gene data show CDR1 as MNHEY and CDR2 as SVGAGI. CDR3 length equals 14 residues. Deletions cut 6 bases from V and 7 bases from J, with 15 bases between. CDR3 loop: CASSQEADGEKLFF. CDR3 DNA sequence: TGTGCCAGCAGCCAGGAGGCCGACGGTGAAAAACTGTTTTTT.

The CDR3 nucleotides are TGTGCCAGCAGCCGAGGGGTCGGTATCGCAGATACGCAGTATTTT. It translates to CASSRGVGIADTQYF. The chain recombines TRBV6-8 with TRBJ2-3, with D perhaps being TRBD1 or TRBD2 (5 bases each). Trimming stripped 6 bases from V and 4 bases from J, with 17 bases between. The CDR3 loop spans 15 amino acids. The germline V gene has CDR1 MNHGY and CDR2 SAAAGT.

This clonotype has only a few counts. The chain is built from TRBV7-6 and TRBJ1-1; perhaps TRBD1 as D (6 bases). This CDR3 contains 14 residues. V lost 4 bases and J 1 base, leaving 10 bases between the germline ends. Germline CDR1 SGHVS, CDR2 FNYEAQ. The chain's CDR3 is CASSSLTGNTEAFF. For the CDR3, the DNA is TGTGCCAGCAGCTCCCTGACAGGGAACACTGAAGCTTTCTTT.

This clonotype was observed a few times. V usage is TRBV6-5 and J usage is TRBJ1-1, with 7 bases that match TRBD1. Germline loops: CDR1 MNHEY, CDR2 SVGAGI. The CDR3 runs to 14 residues. The ends lost 2 bases at V and 6 bases at J; junction bases unmatched: 6. The CDR3 DNA is TGTGCCAGCAGTTACACCAACAGGGGTTCTGAAGCTTTCTTT. It translates to CASSYTNRGSEAFF.

This clonotype was recorded at least ten times. J is TRBJ2-1 and V is TRBV7-8; D gene ambiguous. CDR3 length: 17 amino acids. CDR1 SGHVS and CDR2 FQNEAQ come from the germline V gene. V was trimmed by 5 bases and J by 4 bases, leaving 21 bases between them. CDR3 region: CASSPQSGARRYNEQFF. CDR3 nucleotides: TGTGCCAGCAGCCCCCAATCCGGAGCGCGTAGATACAATGAGCAGTTCTTC.

This clonotype was counted between two and nine times. The V gene is TRBV7-9, the J gene TRBJ2-1; weak D call: TRBD2 (5 bases). V lost 4 bases and J 7 bases, leaving 14 bases between the germline ends. In germline, CDR1 is SEHNR, CDR2 FQNEAQ (reference sequence). This CDR3 region has 14 residues. CDR3 nucleotides: TGTGCCAGCAGCTCCCACTCCGGGGTGAATGAGCAGTTCTTC. As protein: CASSSHSGVNEQFF.

The sample holds many counts of this clonotype. This chain uses TRBV7-6 with TRBJ1-4; no firm D call. The V and J ends lost 6 bases and 6 bases respectively, with 17 bases between them. CDR1 is SGHVS and CDR2 is FNYEAQ in the germline V gene. The CDR3 is 15 residues long. CDR3 DNA: TGTGCCAGCAGTCCCCTCGGGGAAAATCATGAAAAACTGTTTTTT. Amino acids: CASSPLGENHEKLFF. The whole variable domain, filled in from reference TRBV7-6 and TRBJ1-4, reads GAGVSQSPRYKVTKRGQDVALRCDPISGHVSLYWYRQALGQGPEFLTYFNYEAQQDKSGLPNDRFSAERPEGSISTLTIQRTEQRDSAMYRCASSPLGENHEKLFFGSGTQLSVL.

This clonotype was seen a few times. J is TRBJ2-1 and V is TRBV7-9; 10 bases align to TRBD2. V was clipped by 5 bases and J by 9 bases; unmatched bases: 10. CDR3 length equals 15 residues. CDR1 SEHNR and CDR2 FQNEAQ come from the germline V gene (reference sequence). The CDR3 loop reads CASSPPSGGNGEQFF. The CDR3 nucleotides read TGTGCCAGCAGCCCGCCTAGCGGGGGAAACGGTGAGCAGTTCTTC.

V and J are TRBV10-3 and TRBJ2-2, with D unresolved. The V gene lost 2 bases and the J gene lost 1 base, with 8 bases spanning the gap. From germline, CDR1 is ENHRY and CDR2 SYGVKD. This CDR3 contains 15 residues. CDR3 nucleotides: TGTGCCATCAGTGAGGGAAACAAGAACACCGGGGAGCTGTTTTTT. Translating gives CAISEGNKNTGELFF.

This clonotype was seen a few times. V gene TRBV6-1 combines with J gene TRBJ2-5; perhaps TRBD1 as D (5 bases). The CDR3 loop spans 14 amino acids. Trimming cost V 7 bases and J 5 bases, with 17 bases left between them. Germline V gene lookup returns CDR1 MNHNS and CDR2 SASEGT. The CDR3 DNA reads as TGTGCCAGCATGGGTACAGGTGGCTCCGAGACCCAGTACTTC. Translation: CASMGTGGSETQYF.

In its sample, this clonotype was seen many times. V is TRBV7-8 and J is TRBJ1-1; 10 bases map to TRBD1. This CDR3 has 17 residues. Germline CDR1 SGHVS, CDR2 FQNEAQ. V shed 4 bases and J 1 base; nucleotides not matched to a gene: 9. This CDR3 is CASSYIPGQGGNTEAFF. In nucleotides, the CDR3 is TGTGCCAGCAGCTACATACCCGGACAGGGGGGGAACACTGAAGCTTTCTTT.